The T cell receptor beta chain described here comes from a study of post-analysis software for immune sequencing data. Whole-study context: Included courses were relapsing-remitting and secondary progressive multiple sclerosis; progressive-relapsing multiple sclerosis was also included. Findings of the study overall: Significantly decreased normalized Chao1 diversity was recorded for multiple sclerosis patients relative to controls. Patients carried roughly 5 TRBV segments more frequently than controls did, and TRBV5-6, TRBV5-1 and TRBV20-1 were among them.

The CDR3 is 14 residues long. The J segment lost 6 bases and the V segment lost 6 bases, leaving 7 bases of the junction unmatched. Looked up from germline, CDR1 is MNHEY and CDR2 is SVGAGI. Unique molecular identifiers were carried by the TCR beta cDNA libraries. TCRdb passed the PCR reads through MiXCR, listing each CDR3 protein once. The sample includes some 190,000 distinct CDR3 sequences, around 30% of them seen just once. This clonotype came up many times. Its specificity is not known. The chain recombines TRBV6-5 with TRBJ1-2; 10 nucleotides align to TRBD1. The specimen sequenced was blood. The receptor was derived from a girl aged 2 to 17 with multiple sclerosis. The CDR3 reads CASSTQGTGDGYTF. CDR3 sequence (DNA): TGTGCCAGCAGCACACAAGGGACAGGGGATGGCTACACCTTC.